The TCR beta chain under discussion was sequenced for a study of shared clonotypes between healthy human individuals. Overall study: CD4 naive and memory got three plates each, CD8 naive two, CD8 memory one.

Trimming at V came to 10 bases and at J to 3 bases, leaving 12 bases not matched to a gene. The CDR3 totals 16 residues. CDR1 and CDR2 from the germline V gene are SNHLY and FYNNEI. It was roughly 210 ng DNA, some 30,000 T cell genomes, that sorted-subset replicate PCRs used. Profiling relied on immunoSEQ multiplex PCR, and the TCRdb table lists in-frame clones only, not all of them. The table records roughly 550,000 clones, just under 97% of them present only once. Naivety among CD8 cells was defined by CD45RO negativity and positive CCR7 selection, thereby excluding terminally differentiated effector memory CD45RA+ cells. Free of recent acute infections or vaccinations, the donors were healthy HIV-negative adults. Adults of Caucasian background living in Nashville, Tennessee made up all donors.

This chain links TRBV2 with TRBJ2-6; 7 nucleotides agree with TRBD1. The source is a woman under 40 in good health. Sequenced: naive CD8+ T cells sorted from blood. The CDR3 DNA reads TGTGCCAACCAGGGGACAGCTAGGCTTGGGGCCAACGTCCTGACTTTC. This encodes CANQGTARLGANVLTF.